The next 25 T cell receptor beta chains were all read from a single sample in a study of blood T cell repertoires in COVID-19. Method: immunoSEQ multiplex PCR; TCRdb's copy keeps in-frame clones and lacks some. This sample has under 200,000 clones, with approximately 80% found just once. Sequencing input: PBMCs or T cells enriched from blood (not recorded which). These receptors came from a woman aged 55-75 years who had recovered from COVID-19.

The chain employs TRBV5-1 and TRBJ2-1; 9 positions agree with TRBD2. Germline V gives CDR1 SGHRS, CDR2 YFSETQ. V dropped 0 bases and J dropped 7; count of bases not matched to a gene: 8. The CDR3 totals 16 residues. The CDR3, as DNA: TGCGCCAGCAGCTTGGCCGCGGCTAGCGGGGCAAATGAGCAGTTCTTC. Its protein is CASSLAAASGANEQFF.

The genes are TRBV5-4 and TRBJ2-1; 10 positions match TRBD2. V shed 0 bases, J shed 6 bases, and the junction held 3 bases outside the gene matches. The CDR3 contains 15 residues. Germline V lookup: CDR1 SGHNT, CDR2 YYREEE (reference sequence). CDR3 region: CASSLELAGFNEQFF. DNA of the CDR3: TGTGCCAGCAGCTTGGAACTAGCGGGGTTCAATGAGCAGTTCTTC.

The chain joins TRBV5-4 to TRBJ2-2; a weak D match, TRBD1 (5 bases). The V gene lost 1 base and the J gene lost 6 bases, with 22 bases spanning the gap. The CDR3 is made up of 18 amino acids. From germline, CDR1 is SGHNT and CDR2 YYREEE (reference sequence). The CDR3 nucleotides are TGTGCCAGCAGCTTGTGGGGCCGGGCTAACCCCATCCCCGGGGAGCTGTTTTTT. Its protein product is CASSLWGRANPIPGELFF.

The chain couples TRBV5-8 to TRBJ2-7, with 8 nucleotides matching TRBD2. V lost 4 bases, J lost 5 bases, and 2 bases stayed unmatched. CDR3 length: 12 amino acids. The germline CDR1 and CDR2 sequences are SGHTS and YDEGEE. The DNA for the CDR3 is TGTGCCAGCAGCCGGACTAGCCACGAGCAGTACTTC. This codes for CASSRTSHEQYF. Full variable domain (remainder filled in from reference TRBV5-8 and TRBJ2-7): EAGVTQSPTHLIKTRGQQATLRCSPISGHTSVYWYQQALGLGLQFLLWYDEGEERNRGNFPPRFSGRQFPNYSSELNVNALELEDSALYLCASSRTSHEQYFGPGTRLTVT.

The sample holds a few counts of this clone. The genes are TRBV19 and TRBJ1-5; D gene uncertain. The V and J ends lost 0 bases and 0 bases respectively, with 6 bases between them. The germline V gene encodes CDR1 LNHDA and CDR2 SQIVND (reference sequence). CDR3 length: 15 residues. This chain's CDR3 is CASSIDTVSNQPQHF. CDR3 sequence (DNA): TGTGCCAGTAGTATAGACACAGTTAGCAATCAGCCCCAGCATTTT.

The sample holds one count of this clone. The chain links TRBV5-1 to TRBJ1-4; D is undetermined. Trimming took 4 bases from V and 6 from J, leaving 10 bases between them. Germline V gene lookup returns CDR1 SGHRS and CDR2 YFSETQ. CDR3 length equals 13 residues. The CDR3 reads CASSLYLDEKLFF. CDR3 sequence (DNA): TGCGCCAGCAGCCTCTACCTAGATGAAAAACTGTTTTTT.

This clone has a single count. This chain joins TRBV19 and TRBJ1-4, with 9 bases fitting TRBD1. Germline-derived CDR1 and CDR2 are LNHDA and SQIVND (reference sequence). V shed 5 bases, J shed 7 bases, and the junction held 5 bases outside the gene matches. This CDR3 is 14 amino acids long. The CDR3 is CASSLPDRGEKLFF. The CDR3 coding sequence is TGTGCCAGTAGTCTCCCGGACAGGGGTGAAAAACTGTTTTTT.

The V and J genes are TRBV5-1 and TRBJ2-7, with 7 nucleotides matching TRBD1. The V segment lost 4 bases and the J segment 2 bases; nucleotides outside the gene matches: 9. CDR3 size: 15 residues. The germline CDR1 and CDR2 sequences are SGHRS and YFSETQ. DNA for the CDR3: TGCGCCAGCAGCCCAGAGGGACAGAGAACCTACGAGCAGTACTTC. This gives the protein CASSPEGQRTYEQYF.

Regarding this clone: Additional DNA sequences in this sample encode the identical CDR3. CDR3: CASSLGGTSSYNEQFF. Here the CDR3 DNA reads TGCGCCAGCAGCTTGGGAGGCACGAGCTCCTACAATGAGCAGTTCTTC. The chain has TRBV5-1 and TRBJ2-1; D remains ambiguous. Germline CDR1 and CDR2: SGHRS and YFSETQ. The V end lost 0 bases, the J end lost 0 bases, and 10 bases lay between the germline ends. The CDR3 is 16 amino acids. Filled out from reference TRBV5-1 and TRBJ2-1, the complete variable domain reads KAGVTQTPRYLIKTRGQQVTLSCSPISGHRSVSWYQQTPGQGLQFLFEYFSETQRNKGNFPGRFSGRQFSNSRSEMNVSTLELGDSALYLCASSLGGTSSYNEQFFGPGTRLTVL.

The chain is built from TRBV7-9 and TRBJ2-5; 11 positions agree with TRBD2. The germline gives CDR1 SEHNR, CDR2 FQNEAQ (reference sequence). CDR3 length: 15 amino acids. Trimming removed 4 bases from V and 4 bases from J; junction bases left unmatched: 5. The CDR3 region has the DNA TGTGCCAGCAGCTCGCAACTAGCGGGAGTAGAGACCCAGTACTTC. Its protein is CASSSQLAGVETQYF.

V usage is TRBV5-4 and J usage is TRBJ2-2; possible D gene TRBD1, 5 bases. Trimming cost V 2 bases and J 4 bases, with 15 bases left between them. The CDR3 is 16 amino acids. Looked up from germline, CDR1 is SGHNT and CDR2 is YYREEE (reference sequence). CDR3 DNA: TGTGCCAGCAGCTTAGGCGCCAGGGTGTCCACCGGGGAGCTGTTTTTT. Translation: CASSLGARVSTGELFF.

The chain employs TRBV27 and TRBJ2-7, with 16 bases lining up with TRBD2. Germline V gene sequence: CDR1 MNHEY, CDR2 SMNVEV (reference sequence). There are 20 residues in the CDR3. V lost 2 bases and J lost 0; bases outside the gene matches: 10. The CDR3 loop is CASSLRGLAGGPSISYEQYF. CDR3 nucleotide sequence: TGTGCCAGCAGTTTACGGGGACTAGCGGGAGGGCCATCTATCTCCTACGAGCAGTACTTC.

The V gene is TRBV19, the J gene TRBJ2-7, with 8 bases fitting TRBD1. Germline lookup yields CDR1 LNHDA and CDR2 SQIVND (reference sequence). This CDR3 is 16 amino acids long. The J segment lost 4 bases and the V segment lost 3 bases, leaving 11 bases of the junction unmatched. CDR3 residues: CASSIGGRGRMYEQYF. CDR3 sequence (DNA): TGTGCCAGTAGTATTGGTGGCAGGGGGCGTATGTACGAGCAGTACTTC.

This clone was detected a few times. This sequence joins TRBV28 and TRBJ1-5; D is possibly TRBD1 (5 bases). With 3 bases removed from V and 1 base from J, the gap between germline ends came to 13 bases. The V gene's germline CDR1 is MDHEN and CDR2 SYDVKM. The CDR3 is 16 residues long. The CDR3 bases are TGTGCCAGCAGTTTTGGCAGGGCAGGAAGCAATCAGCCCCAGCATTTT. Its protein product is CASSFGRAGSNQPQHF.

The CDR3 here is CASTSGWTSTSTDTQYF. CDR3 in DNA: TGCGCCAGCACCTCTGGTTGGACAAGTACTAGCACAGATACGCAGTATTTT. This chain connects TRBV5-1 to TRBJ2-3, with TRBD1 as a possible D gene (5 bases). Germline-derived CDR1 and CDR2 are SGHRS and YFSETQ. Trimming took off 6 bases at V and 0 bases at J, with 20 bases between the two ends. There are 17 residues in the CDR3.

This sequence joins TRBV7-2 and TRBJ2-7; possible D gene TRBD2, 6 bases. Trimming left V 4 bases short and J 3 bases short, with 19 bases between. CDR3 size: 16 residues. From germline, CDR1 is SGHTA and CDR2 FQGNSA. The CDR3: CASSSPRGSARYEQYF. The CDR3 DNA reads TGTGCCAGCAGCTCCCCCCGGGGGAGTGCCCGCTACGAGCAGTACTTC.

The rearrangement links TRBV5-1 to TRBJ1-2; TRBD1 matches 10 bases. From germline, CDR1 is SGHRS and CDR2 YFSETQ. The V and J ends lost 4 bases and 3 bases, in that order; junction bases with no gene match: 3. This CDR3 has 14 residues. CDR3: CASSQGQGYYGYTF. CDR3 DNA: TGCGCCAGCAGCCAGGGACAGGGGTACTATGGCTACACCTTC.

The chain employs TRBV5-1 and TRBJ2-7; unclear D gene. Germline CDR1 SGHRS, CDR2 YFSETQ. V lost 0 bases, J lost 2 bases, and 9 bases lay in between. This CDR3 comprises 14 residues. DNA for the CDR3: TGCGCCAGCAGCTTGGCCGCGGTGGCCTACGAGCAGTACTTC. It specifies CASSLAAVAYEQYF.

The chain links TRBV7-8 to TRBJ1-3; 8 nucleotides line up with TRBD1. Looked up from germline, CDR1 is SGHVS and CDR2 is FQNEAQ. The CDR3 consists of 15 residues. The V gene end was trimmed by 2 bases and the J gene end by 3 bases; junction bases not matched to a gene: 3. The CDR3 loop is CASSLQGAIGNTIYF. As DNA, the CDR3 is TGTGCCAGCAGCTTACAGGGGGCGATTGGAAACACCATATATTTT.

The chain employs TRBV28 and TRBJ2-2, with 7 positions matching TRBD1. V gave up 5 bases and J gave up 4 bases; unmatched junction bases: 7. The CDR3 runs 15 residues. Per the germline V gene, CDR1 is MDHEN and CDR2 is SYDVKM. CDR3 sequence: CASSPGQVSTGELFF. The CDR3 DNA reads TGTGCCAGCAGTCCTGGACAGGTCTCCACCGGGGAGCTGTTTTTT.

The gene calls are TRBV28 and TRBJ2-7, with D unresolved. The germline CDR1 and CDR2 sequences are MDHEN and SYDVKM. The length of the CDR3 is 13 residues. V lost 0 bases to trimming and J lost 3 bases, with 6 bases between them. CDR3 residues: CASSLWQNYEQYF. The CDR3 region has the DNA TGTGCCAGCAGTTTATGGCAGAACTACGAGCAGTACTTC.

This clone has just one count. The limits of the CDR3 on the DNA are not certain, so only TCRdb's listed CDR3 is given. The rearrangement uses TRBV19 and TRBJ2-3; the table's D call, TRBD2, has no DNA check behind it. Germline lookup yields CDR1 LNHDA and CDR2 SQIVND (reference sequence). The CDR3 extends over 15 residues, inclusive of both ends. The CDR3 loop reads CASTSGWTRTDTQYF.

The chain carries TRBV5-5 and TRBJ1-2; D may be TRBD1 (6 bases). Germline CDR1 reads SGHKS; CDR2 reads YYEKEE (reference sequence). V was trimmed by 4 bases and J by 2 bases, leaving 15 bases between them. CDR3 size: 15 residues. DNA for the CDR3: TGTGCCAGCAGCCCGACAGGCGACGTGAACTATGGCTACACCTTC. Translated, it gives CASSPTGDVNYGYTF.

The rearrangement links TRBV5-5 to TRBJ2-3; no reliable D call. The germline V gene has CDR1 SGHKS and CDR2 YYEKEE (reference sequence). Trimming pared 5 bases from V and 6 bases from J, leaving 13 bases between. CDR3 size: 13 residues. Written as DNA, the CDR3 is TGTGCCAGCAGTTGGCTGTTTGGCGATACGCAGTATTTT. Amino acid sequence: CASSWLFGDTQYF. Variable domain in full (rest from reference TRBV5-5 and TRBJ2-3): DAGVTQSPTHLIKTRGQQVTLRCSPISGHKSVSWYQQVLGQGPQFIFQYYEKEERGRGNFPDRFSARQFPNYSSELNVNALLLGDSALYLCASSWLFGDTQYFGPGTRLTVL.

Of note for this clone: At one end, the junction sequence differs from germline, possibly due to a read error. The V and J genes are TRBV7-9 and TRBJ2-1, with 10 bases that match TRBD1. The CDR3 is made up of 13 amino acids. Germline CDR1 SEHNR, CDR2 FQNEAQ (reference sequence). The CDR3 DNA sequence: TGTGCCAGCAGCTTAGATTTCACAGGACAGGGGGTCTTC. Translation gives CASSLDFTGQGVF. Together with reference TRBV7-9 and TRBJ2-1, the CDR3 gives the full variable domain: DTGVSQNPRHKITKRGQNVTFRCDPISEHNRLYWYRQTLGQGPEFLTYFQNEAQLEKSRLLSDRFSAERPKGSFSTLEIQRTEQGDSAMYLCASSLDFTGQGVFGPGTRLTVL.